The 22 T cell receptor beta chains below were found in one sample sequenced in a study of T cell repertoires in cytomegalovirus infection. TCRdb re-analysed the reads in MiXCR, keeping a single row per CDR3 protein. The profile covers some 800,000 distinct CDR3 sequences, with over 25% appearing a single time and under 15% taken by the ten largest. These receptors are not linked to any known antigen. The material was cultured CD8+ T cells from PBMCs, obtained from culture after CMV antigen stimulation. The receptors shown here come from a human donor in good health (CMV status not recorded). Some clones in this sample may be carry-over from other donors' samples.

This clonotype was seen more than once but under ten times. The chain is built from TRBV10-3 and TRBJ2-3, with 8 bases identical to TRBD2. This CDR3 has 14 amino acids. V gave up 9 bases and J gave up 0 bases; unmatched junction bases: 5. Germline values: CDR1 ENHRY, CDR2 SYGVKD. The CDR3 coding sequence is TGTGCCATTACTAGCGGCCCTAGCACAGATACGCAGTATTTT. Amino acid sequence: CAITSGPSTDTQYF.

This clonotype was detected a few times. Here the CDR3 reads CASSGQGENFEAFF. Here the CDR3 DNA reads TGTGCCAGCAGTGGGCAGGGGGAAAACTTCGAGGCTTTCTTT. The gene calls are TRBV2 and TRBJ1-1; 7 nucleotides line up with TRBD1. Germline V gives CDR1 SNHLY, CDR2 FYNNEI. The CDR3 runs to 14 residues. J was trimmed by 11 bases and V by 4 bases; bases with no gene match: 13.

There are a few counts of this clonotype. The chain recombines TRBV7-8 with TRBJ2-1; possible D gene TRBD1, 6 bases. Germline V gives CDR1 SGHVS, CDR2 FQNEAQ. This CDR3 comprises 13 residues. The V gene lost 4 bases and the J gene lost 6 bases, with 10 bases spanning the gap. The CDR3 region has the DNA TGTGCCAGCAGCTGGACAGATTTCAATGAGCAGTTCTTC. This translates into CASSWTDFNEQFF.

V usage is TRBV27 and J usage is TRBJ2-5, with D perhaps TRBD1 or TRBD2 (5 bases each). The CDR3 is made up of 16 amino acids. V was cut by 5 bases and J by 5 bases, with 21 bases left in between. Per the germline V gene, CDR1 is MNHEY and CDR2 is SMNVEV (reference sequence). CDR3 sequence: CASSPPDGAFGETQYF. CDR3 nucleotide sequence: TGTGCCAGCAGTCCACCGGACGGGGCCTTCGGGGAGACCCAGTACTTC.

This clonotype was counted between two and nine times. An end of the junction differs from the germline gene, which may be a read error. The rearrangement uses TRBV6-1 and TRBJ2-7; D is unclear. From germline, CDR1 is MNHNS and CDR2 SASEGT. The CDR3 spans 15 residues. CDR3 sequence: CASGEVSAAAYEQYF. The DNA of the CDR3 is TGTGCCAGCGGTGAGGTCTCCGCGGCAGCCTACGAGCAGTACTTC.

V usage is TRBV7-2 and J usage is TRBJ2-7; 14 bases map to TRBD2. The ends lost 5 bases at V and 6 bases at J; junction bases unmatched: 6. Germline loops: CDR1 SGHTA, CDR2 FQGNSA. The CDR3 length is 15 residues. CDR3 coding DNA: TGTGCCAGCAGCATGACTAGCGGGGGGGCTCGCGAGCAGTACTTC. This translates into CASSMTSGGAREQYF.

The gene calls are TRBV27 and TRBJ2-6, with D tentatively TRBD2 (6 bases). This CDR3 is 15 amino acids long. CDR1 MNHEY and CDR2 SMNVEV come from the germline V gene (reference sequence). The germline V and J ends were trimmed by 6 bases and 4 bases, with 13 bases remaining between them. In nucleotides, the CDR3 is TGTGCCAGCAGCTCGAGGGCGGGAGGGGCCAACGTCCTGACTTTC. Its translation is CASSSRAGGANVLTF.

The CDR3 protein is CASSSRNRGRDGYTF. The CDR3 nucleotides are TGTGCCAGCAGTTCCCGAAACAGGGGGCGCGATGGCTACACCTTC. The rearrangement links TRBV12-3 or TRBV12-4 to TRBJ1-2; TRBD1 aligns across 9 bases. Trimming took 4 bases from V and 6 from J; bases not matched to a gene: 9. The CDR3 has 15 residues.

J is TRBJ2-1 and V is TRBV5-1; TRBD2 matches at 8 bases. CDR3 length: 16 residues. The ends lost 8 bases at V and 7 bases at J; junction bases unmatched: 17. The V gene's germline CDR1 is SGHRS and CDR2 YFSETQ. As DNA, the CDR3 is TGCGCCAGAAGATCGATAGCGGGGTGGGTATGGAATGAGCAGTTCTTC. Translation gives CARRSIAGWVWNEQFF.

The rearrangement links TRBV27 to TRBJ2-3, with 10 bases matching TRBD2. Germline CDR1 MNHEY, CDR2 SMNVEV (reference sequence). This CDR3 is 15 amino acids long. J was trimmed by 5 bases and V by 5 bases; bases with no gene match: 7. The CDR3 loop reads CASSPQRGGRDTQYF. In DNA form, the CDR3 reads TGTGCCAGCAGTCCCCAGCGGGGGGGCAGAGATACGCAGTATTTT.

This clonotype was observed a handful of times. The V call is TRBV27, the J call TRBJ1-5; D is uncertain. The CDR3 covers 14 residues. Per the germline V gene, CDR1 is MNHEY and CDR2 is SMNVEV (reference sequence). V lost 2 bases and J 7 bases, leaving 12 bases between the germline ends. The CDR3 region is CASSLSREGQPQHF. In DNA form, the CDR3 reads TGTGCCAGCAGTTTAAGTCGTGAGGGCCAGCCCCAGCATTTT.

The chain uses TRBV5-4 and TRBJ2-7; possible D gene TRBD1, 6 bases. Per germline, CDR1 SGHNT and CDR2 YYREEE (reference sequence). The V end was cut by 4 bases, the J end by 5 bases, with 13 bases between. The CDR3 runs to 13 residues. CDR3 bases: TGTGCCAGCAGCCTAGGGGGTTGGGACGAGCAGTACTTC. Its translation: CASSLGGWDEQYF.

This sequence joins TRBV20-1 and TRBJ1-4, with unresolved D. CDR3 length equals 15 residues. In germline, CDR1 is DFQATT, CDR2 SNEGSKA (reference sequence). Deletions cut 4 bases from V and 4 bases from J, with 16 bases between. The CDR3 DNA is TGCAGTGCTAACTCCCCTCGGGGTGGTAATGAAAAACTGTTTTTT. Amino acid sequence: CSANSPRGGNEKLFF.

The chain has TRBV11-1 and TRBJ2-2; no clear D gene. The CDR3 contains 15 residues. V shed 2 bases and J shed 2 bases, with 9 bases lying between them. The germline V gene encodes CDR1 SGHAT and CDR2 FQDESV (reference sequence). The chain's CDR3 is CASSLRVVNTGELFF. The CDR3 coding sequence is TGTGCCAGCAGCTTAAGAGTTGTAAACACCGGGGAGCTGTTTTTT.

The rearrangement uses TRBV15 and TRBJ2-3; D not certain. This CDR3 region has 14 residues. Deletions cut 2 bases from V and 5 bases from J, with 11 bases between. Germline CDR1 reads LNHNV; CDR2 reads YYDKDF (reference sequence). CDR3 amino acids: CATSRNRRLDTQYF. CDR3 nucleotide sequence: TGTGCCACCAGCAGAAACCGCCGGTTAGATACGCAGTATTTT.

The rearrangement joins TRBV6-5 to TRBJ2-2; tentatively, D is TRBD1 (5 bases). The V gene lost 7 bases and the J gene lost 0 bases, with 12 bases spanning the gap. This CDR3 has 15 residues. CDR1 and CDR2 (germline): MNHEY, SVGAGI. CDR3 sequence (DNA): TGTGCCAGCACCCGACAGTTCGCGAACACCGGGGAGCTGTTTTTT. Protein product: CASTRQFANTGELFF.

CDR3 bases: TGTGCCAGCAGGGGGGGTCGACAGCCCCAGCATTTT. Protein: CASRGGRQPQHF. The J gene is TRBJ1-5, the V gene TRBV6-6; tentative D call: TRBD1 (5 bases). V lost 6 bases, J lost 7 bases, and 10 bases lay in between. Germline CDR1 and CDR2: MNHNY and SVGAGI (reference sequence). The CDR3 spans 12 residues.

The table lists this clonotype with many counts. V and J are TRBV7-2 and TRBJ2-1; possibly TRBD2 for D (5 bases). V was pared by 2 bases and J by 9 bases, with 17 bases between. Germline assignment: CDR1 SGHTA and CDR2 FQGNSA. The CDR3 spans 15 residues. CDR3 bases: TGTGCCAGCAGCTTAAGCCCCCAAATGGGGAGTGAGCAGTTCTTC. Protein product: CASSLSPQMGSEQFF. The whole variable domain, filled in from reference TRBV7-2 and TRBJ2-1, reads GAGVSQSPSNKVTEKGKDVELRCDPISGHTALYWYRQSLGQGLEFLIYFQGNSAPDKSGLPSDRFSAERTGGSVSTLTIQRTQQEDSAVYLCASSLSPQMGSEQFFGPGTRLTVL.

With respect to this clonotype: Given a much more abundant clone one base away, this may be a read error. This chain links TRBV12-3 or TRBV12-4 with TRBJ1-6; 7 nucleotides line up with TRBD1. This CDR3 is built from 14 residues. This CDR3 reads CASRGGTVWSPLRF. DNA of the CDR3: TGTGCCAGCAGGGGAGGGACAGTCTGGTCACCCCTCCGCTTT.

The rearrangement links TRBV10-2 to TRBJ2-7, with TRBD2 as a possible D gene (6 bases). Germline values: CDR1 WSHSY, CDR2 SAAADI. The CDR3 consists of 12 residues. Trimming took off 6 bases at V and 7 bases at J, with 13 bases between the two ends. This chain's CDR3 is CASSGDSGEQYF. In DNA form, the CDR3 reads TGCGCCAGCAGCGGGGACTCCGGAGAGCAGTACTTC.

This clonotype has just one count. The junction shows a germline mismatch at one end, possibly a read error. V and J are TRBV7-9 and TRBJ2-3; TRBD1 aligns across 8 bases. CDR1 and CDR2 (germline): SEHNR, FQNEAQ (reference sequence). CDR3 length equals 16 residues. The CDR3 DNA sequence: TGTGCCAGCAGCTTAGCGCTCAGGACAGGGCATTTTTTAGAGGATTTT. Translation: CASSLALRTGHFLEDF.

The V and J genes are TRBV7-6 and TRBJ2-3, with unresolved D. V was trimmed by 4 bases and J by 2 bases, leaving 7 bases between them. Germline V gene sequence: CDR1 SGHVS, CDR2 FNYEAQ. The CDR3 runs to 13 residues. CDR3 protein: CASSSSYTDTQYF. The CDR3 region has the DNA TGTGCCAGCAGCTCCAGTTACACAGATACGCAGTATTTT.